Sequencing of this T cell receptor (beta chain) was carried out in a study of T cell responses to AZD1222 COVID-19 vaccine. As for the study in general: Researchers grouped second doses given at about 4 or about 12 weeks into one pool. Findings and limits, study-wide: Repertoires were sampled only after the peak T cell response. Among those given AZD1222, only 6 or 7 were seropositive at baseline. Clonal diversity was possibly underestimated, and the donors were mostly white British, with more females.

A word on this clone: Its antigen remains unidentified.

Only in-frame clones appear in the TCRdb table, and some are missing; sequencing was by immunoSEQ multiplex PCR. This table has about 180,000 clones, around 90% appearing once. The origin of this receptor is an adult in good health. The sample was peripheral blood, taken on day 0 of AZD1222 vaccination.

Here the CDR3 reads CASSLAPGLAGRGNTQYF. The CDR3 bases are TGTGCCAGCAGCTTAGCACCGGGACTAGCGGGACGAGGAAATACGCAGTATTTT. The V and J genes are TRBV7-2 and TRBJ2-3; TRBD2 matches at 13 bases. The CDR3 is made up of 18 amino acids. Germline CDR1 reads SGHTA; CDR2 reads FQGNSA. The V segment lost 0 bases and the J segment 7 bases; nucleotides outside the gene matches: 10.